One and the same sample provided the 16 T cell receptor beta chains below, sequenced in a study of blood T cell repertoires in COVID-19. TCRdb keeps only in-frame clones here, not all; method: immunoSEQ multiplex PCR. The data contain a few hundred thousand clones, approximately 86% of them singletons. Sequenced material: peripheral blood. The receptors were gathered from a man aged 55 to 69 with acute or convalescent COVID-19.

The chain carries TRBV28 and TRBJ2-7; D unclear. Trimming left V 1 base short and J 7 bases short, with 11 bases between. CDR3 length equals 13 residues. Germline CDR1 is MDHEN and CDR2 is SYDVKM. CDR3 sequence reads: CASSLSVTVEQYF. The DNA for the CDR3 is TGTGCCAGCAGTTTATCCGTAACTGTTGAGCAGTACTTC.

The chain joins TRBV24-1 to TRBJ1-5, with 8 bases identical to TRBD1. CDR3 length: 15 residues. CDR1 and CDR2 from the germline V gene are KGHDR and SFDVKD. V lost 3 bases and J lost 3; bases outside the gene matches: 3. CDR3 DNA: TGTGCCACCAGTGATACAGGGGGTACCAATCAGCCCCAGCATTTT. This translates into CATSDTGGTNQPQHF.

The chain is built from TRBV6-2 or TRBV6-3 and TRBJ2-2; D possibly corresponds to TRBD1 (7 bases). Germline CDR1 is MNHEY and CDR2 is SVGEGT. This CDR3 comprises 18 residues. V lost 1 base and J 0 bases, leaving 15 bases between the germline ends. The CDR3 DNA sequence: TGTGCCAGCAGTTACTTTGGCAGGGGGGTAACGAACACCGGGGAGCTGTTTTTT. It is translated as CASSYFGRGVTNTGELFF.

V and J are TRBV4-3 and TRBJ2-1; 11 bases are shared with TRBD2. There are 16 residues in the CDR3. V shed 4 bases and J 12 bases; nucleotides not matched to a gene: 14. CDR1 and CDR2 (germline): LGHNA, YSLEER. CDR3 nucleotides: TGCGCCAGCAGCCCAAGAGGTAGCGGGGGGGGGACTGGGCAGTTCTTC. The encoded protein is CASSPRGSGGGTGQFF.

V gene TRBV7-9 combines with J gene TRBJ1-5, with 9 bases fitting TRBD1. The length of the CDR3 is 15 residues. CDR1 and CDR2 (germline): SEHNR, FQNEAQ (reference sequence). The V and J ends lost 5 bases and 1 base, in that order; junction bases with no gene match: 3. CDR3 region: CASSPGTGSNQPQHF. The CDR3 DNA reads TGTGCCAGCAGCCCCGGGACAGGGAGCAATCAGCCCCAGCATTTT.

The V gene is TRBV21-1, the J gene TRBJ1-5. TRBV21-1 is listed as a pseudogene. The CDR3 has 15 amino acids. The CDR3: CASSKRGVNNQPQHF. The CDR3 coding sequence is TGTGCCAGCAGCAAGCGGGGGGTGAACAATCAGCCCCAGCATTTT.

CDR3 region: CASSQEGAREDTQYF. As DNA, the CDR3 is TGTGCCAGCAGCCAAGAGGGGGCCAGGGAAGATACGCAGTATTTT. The chain carries TRBV4-2 and TRBJ2-3, with a possible D match to TRBD1 (6 bases). The germline V gene has CDR1 LGHNA and CDR2 YNFKEQ. The CDR3 runs 15 residues. Trimming cost V 0 bases and J 5 bases, with 12 bases left between them.

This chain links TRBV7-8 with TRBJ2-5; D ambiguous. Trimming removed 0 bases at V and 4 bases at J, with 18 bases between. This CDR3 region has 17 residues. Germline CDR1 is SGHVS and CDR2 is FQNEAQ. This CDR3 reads CASSLAADYRVRETQYF. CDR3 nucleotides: TGTGCCAGCAGCTTAGCGGCGGATTACCGCGTCCGAGAGACCCAGTACTTC.

CDR3 nucleotides: TGTGCCAGCTCACAACATGGGGGGGACAGGTACGAGCAGTACTTC. Translated, it gives CASSQHGGDRYEQYF. The V gene is TRBV18, the J gene TRBJ2-7; tentative D call: TRBD1 (8 bases). Germline lookup yields CDR1 KGHSH and CDR2 LQKENI. The V and J ends lost 4 bases and 4 bases respectively, with 17 bases between them. The length of the CDR3 is 15 residues.

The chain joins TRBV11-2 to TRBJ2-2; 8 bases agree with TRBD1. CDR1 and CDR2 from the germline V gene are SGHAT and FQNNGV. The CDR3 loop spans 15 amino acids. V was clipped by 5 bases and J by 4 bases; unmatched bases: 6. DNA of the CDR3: TGTGCCAGCAGCCCAAACAGGGGGGTCACCGGGGAGCTGTTTTTT. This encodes CASSPNRGVTGELFF.

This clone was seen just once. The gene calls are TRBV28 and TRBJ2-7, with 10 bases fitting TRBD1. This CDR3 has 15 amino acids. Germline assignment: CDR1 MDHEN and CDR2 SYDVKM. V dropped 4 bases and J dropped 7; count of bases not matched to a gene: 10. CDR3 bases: TGTGCCAGCAGTTACCCGGGACAGGGGAAGGGTGAGCAGTACTTC. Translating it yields CASSYPGQGKGEQYF.

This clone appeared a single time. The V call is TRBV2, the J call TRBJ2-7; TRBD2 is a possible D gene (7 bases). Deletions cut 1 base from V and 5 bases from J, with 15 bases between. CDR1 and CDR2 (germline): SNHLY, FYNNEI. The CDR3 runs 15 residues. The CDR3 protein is CASSEDMAGANEQYF. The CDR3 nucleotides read TGTGCCAGCAGTGAAGATATGGCGGGGGCGAACGAGCAGTACTTC.

CDR3 sequence: CASSLGGQGNNEQFF. The CDR3 bases are TGTGCCAGCAGCTTGGGGGGACAGGGTAACAATGAGCAGTTCTTC. The chain combines TRBV5-4 with TRBJ2-1; 9 bases map to TRBD1. Germline CDR1 is SGHNT and CDR2 is YYREEE (reference sequence). This CDR3 spans 15 amino acids. V trimming: 0 bases; J trimming: 5 bases; junction bases outside the gene matches: 3.

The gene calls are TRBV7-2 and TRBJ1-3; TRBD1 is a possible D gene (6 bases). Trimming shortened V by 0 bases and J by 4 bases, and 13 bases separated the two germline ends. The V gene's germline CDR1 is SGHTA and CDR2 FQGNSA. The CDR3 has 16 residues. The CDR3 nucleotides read TGTGCCAGCAGCTTAGCCTCGACCAGGGGCGGAAACACCATATATTTT. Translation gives CASSLASTRGGNTIYF. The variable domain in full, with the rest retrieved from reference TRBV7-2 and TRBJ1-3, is GAGVSQSPSNKVTEKGKDVELRCDPISGHTALYWYRQSLGQGLEFLIYFQGNSAPDKSGLPSDRFSAERTGGSVSTLTIQRTQQEDSAVYLCASSLASTRGGNTIYFGEGSWLTVV.

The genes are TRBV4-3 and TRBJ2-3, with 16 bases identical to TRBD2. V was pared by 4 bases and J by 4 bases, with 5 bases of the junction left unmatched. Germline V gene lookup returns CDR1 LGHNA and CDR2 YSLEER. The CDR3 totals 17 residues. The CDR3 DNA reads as TGCGCCAGCAGCCGGGGACTAGCGGGGGGGCCGCCAGATACGCAGTATTTT. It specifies CASSRGLAGGPPDTQYF.

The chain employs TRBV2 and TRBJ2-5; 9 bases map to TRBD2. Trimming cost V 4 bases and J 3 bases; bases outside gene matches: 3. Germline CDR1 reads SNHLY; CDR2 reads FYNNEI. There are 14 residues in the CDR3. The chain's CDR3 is CASSGGLAKETQYF. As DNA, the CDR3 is TGTGCCAGCAGTGGGGGACTAGCCAAAGAGACCCAGTACTTC.